The 26 T cell receptor beta chains presented below share a single source sample, sequenced in a study of blood T cell repertoires in COVID-19. Measured with immunoSEQ multiplex PCR; TCRdb has only the in-frame clones, and not every one. Among around 150,000 clones listed, 75% to 85% were seen once. The material sequenced was peripheral blood. These TCRs come from a woman aged 45-65 years with acute or convalescent COVID-19.

This chain links TRBV2 with TRBJ1-2; a possible D gene is TRBD1 (6 bases). V dropped 3 bases and J dropped 6 bases, with 17 bases sitting between them. This CDR3 has 15 residues. Germline lookup yields CDR1 SNHLY and CDR2 FYNNEI. The CDR3 region has the DNA TGTGCCAGCAGTGATCTCCCGGCAGGGGCGGATGGCTACACCTTC. This sequence encodes CASSDLPAGADGYTF.

J is TRBJ2-3 and V is TRBV18; 8 nucleotides agree with TRBD2. Germline loops: CDR1 KGHSH, CDR2 LQKENI. With 3 bases clipped from V and 4 bases from J, the junction kept 9 bases outside the gene matches. The CDR3 is made up of 16 amino acids. This chain's CDR3 is CASSPLRVAGPDTQYF. In DNA, the CDR3 is TGTGCCAGCTCACCTCTGAGGGTAGCGGGACCAGATACGCAGTATTTT.

This rearrangement joins TRBV2 to TRBJ1-2, with 10 nucleotides matching TRBD1. CDR1 and CDR2 from the germline V gene are SNHLY and FYNNEI. The CDR3 consists of 15 residues. The junction had 7 bases not matched to a gene; V was cut back by 7 bases and J by 2 bases. CDR3 nucleotide sequence: TGTGCCAGCACAGGGGACAGGGGAAAAAACTATGGCTACACCTTC. The encoded protein is CASTGDRGKNYGYTF.

This chain joins TRBV6-2 or TRBV6-3 and TRBJ1-2; D unclear. Germline CDR1 reads MNHEY; CDR2 reads SVGEGT. The V gene lost 2 bases and the J gene lost 5 bases, with 9 bases spanning the gap. The CDR3 extends over 13 amino acids. The CDR3 DNA sequence: TGTGCCAGCAGTTACGAGAGGGCTTATGGCTACACCTTC. Its protein is CASSYERAYGYTF.

The count of this clone is one. This chain links TRBV7-9 with TRBJ2-3, with 7 bases fitting TRBD1. With 0 bases clipped from V and 2 bases from J, the junction kept 5 bases outside the gene matches. CDR1 and CDR2 (germline): SEHNR, FQNEAQ (reference sequence). The CDR3 has 16 amino acids. The CDR3 DNA reads as TGTGCCAGCAGCTTAGCACAGGGGACGATCACAGATACGCAGTATTTT. This codes for CASSLAQGTITDTQYF.

DNA for the CDR3: TGTGCCAGCAGTCGTGGGACAGGGGGCCAACTTAGCAATCAGCCCCAGCATTTT. This sequence encodes CASSRGTGGQLSNQPQHF. The chain combines TRBV6-6 with TRBJ1-5; TRBD1 aligns across 12 bases. Germline V gene sequence: CDR1 MNHNY, CDR2 SVGAGI (reference sequence). The V segment lost 5 bases and the J segment 0 bases; nucleotides outside the gene matches: 8. The CDR3 contains 18 residues.

The chain is built from TRBV6-2 or TRBV6-3 and TRBJ1-1, with 7 positions matching TRBD1. Germline CDR1 and CDR2: MNHEY and SVGEGT. CDR3 length: 12 residues. V shed 6 bases, J shed 5 bases, and the junction held 3 bases outside the gene matches. For the CDR3, the DNA is TGTGCCAGCAGCGTACAGGGGACTGAAGCTTTCTTT. This encodes CASSVQGTEAFF.

V is TRBV4-2 and J is TRBJ1-2; TRBD1 agrees at 10 bases. The J segment lost 6 bases and the V segment lost 2 bases, leaving 6 bases of the junction unmatched. The CDR3 is 15 amino acids. Germline CDR1 and CDR2: LGHNA and YNFKEQ. CDR3 amino acids: CASSQSDRGRDGYTF. For the CDR3, the DNA is TGTGCCAGCAGCCAATCTGACAGGGGGCGTGATGGCTACACCTTC.

V is TRBV18 and J is TRBJ2-2; the D gene is possibly TRBD1 (6 bases). Germline V lookup: CDR1 KGHSH, CDR2 LQKENI. The CDR3 totals 16 residues. V lost 7 bases and J lost 3, with 18 bases in between. This CDR3 is CASFTQAQGDTGELFF. The CDR3 nucleotides are TGTGCCAGCTTCACCCAAGCACAGGGTGACACCGGGGAGCTGTTTTTT.

This chain links TRBV30 with TRBJ2-3, with D tentatively TRBD2 (7 bases). V lost 5 bases, J lost 5 bases, and 14 bases lay in between. The CDR3 spans 13 residues. The germline CDR1 and CDR2 sequences are GTSNPN and SVGIG (reference sequence). The CDR3 DNA is TGTGCCTGGCTACGGGGGGCAGGAGATACGCAGTATTTT. Translated: CAWLRGAGDTQYF.

This clone has only one observation. This chain joins TRBV28 and TRBJ1-5; TRBD1 aligns across 7 bases. The ends lost 5 bases at V and 2 bases at J; junction bases unmatched: 6. This CDR3 is 15 amino acids long. The germline V gene encodes CDR1 MDHEN and CDR2 SYDVKM. This CDR3 is CASSTTGAGNQPQHF. In DNA, the CDR3 is TGTGCCAGCAGTACCACAGGGGCAGGCAATCAGCCCCAGCATTTT. Together with reference TRBV28 and TRBJ1-5, the CDR3 gives the full variable domain: DVKVTQSSRYLVKRTGEKVFLECVQDMDHENMFWYRQDPGLGLRLIYFSYDVKMKEKGDIPEGYSVSREKKERFSLILESASTNQTSMYLCASSTTGAGNQPQHFGDGTRLSIL.

The V gene is TRBV12-5, the J gene TRBJ1-1; D remains unclear. The CDR3 is 13 residues long. The germline gives CDR1 LGHNT, CDR2 FRNRAP. The V gene lost 2 bases and the J gene lost 4 bases, with 8 bases spanning the gap. The CDR3 coding sequence is TGTGCTAGTGGTTTGCCCTCTATCACTGAAGCTTTCTTT. As protein: CASGLPSITEAFF.

The chain carries TRBV7-9 and TRBJ2-1; 8 bases align to TRBD1. CDR3 length equals 16 residues. With V trimmed by 0 bases and J by 8 bases, 9 bases remained unmatched. The germline gives CDR1 SEHNR, CDR2 FQNEAQ (reference sequence). This CDR3 reads CASSLARQGAGYEQFF. In DNA, the CDR3 is TGTGCCAGCAGCTTAGCGCGCCAGGGGGCAGGATATGAGCAGTTCTTC.

This clone was seen at least ten times. The chain is built from TRBV7-2 and TRBJ2-2; no reliable D call. Germline-derived CDR1 and CDR2 are SGHTA and FQGNSA. The CDR3 length is 15 residues. Trimming took 2 bases from V and 1 from J, leaving 8 bases between them. CDR3 coding DNA: TGTGCCAGCAGCTTACCAGGAAGGAACACCGGGGAGCTGTTTTTT. Its protein is CASSLPGRNTGELFF. The entire variable domain, with the rest obtained from reference TRBV7-2 and TRBJ2-2, is as follows: GAGVSQSPSNKVTEKGKDVELRCDPISGHTALYWYRQSLGQGLEFLIYFQGNSAPDKSGLPSDRFSAERTGGSVSTLTIQRTQQEDSAVYLCASSLPGRNTGELFFGEGSRLTVL.

The chain links TRBV30 to TRBJ2-1; D gene uncertain. Germline CDR1 GTSNPN, CDR2 SVGIG (reference sequence). The CDR3 loop spans 11 amino acids. V was clipped by 5 bases and J by 7 bases, with 9 bases between them. This CDR3 is CAWAQVNEQFF. For the CDR3, the DNA is TGTGCCTGGGCTCAGGTTAATGAGCAGTTCTTC.

DNA for the CDR3: TGTGCCAGTACCACCACCGGGTGGACCGGGGAGCTGTTTTTT. It is translated as CASTTTGWTGELFF. V is TRBV19 and J is TRBJ2-2, with D uncertain. The CDR3 has 14 amino acids. Between the trimmed V and J ends, which lost 7 bases and 5 bases, there was a span of 14 bases. The germline CDR1 and CDR2 sequences are LNHDA and SQIVND (reference sequence). The entire variable domain, with the rest obtained from reference TRBV19 and TRBJ2-2, is as follows: DGGITQSPKYLFRKEGQNVTLSCEQNLNHDAMYWYRQDPGQGLRLIYYSQIVNDFQKGDIAEGYSVSREKKESFPLTVTSAQKNPTAFYLCASTTTGWTGELFFGEGSRLTVL.

The chain joins TRBV4-2 to TRBJ1-4; 8 nucleotides line up with TRBD1. Trimming removed 1 base from V and 0 bases from J; junction bases left unmatched: 10. Looked up from germline, CDR1 is LGHNA and CDR2 is YNFKEQ. The CDR3 runs to 19 residues. The CDR3 is CASSQVGPGQVTTNEKLFF. For the CDR3, the DNA is TGTGCCAGCAGCCAAGTTGGTCCGGGACAGGTAACAACTAATGAAAAACTGTTTTTT.

The rearrangement links TRBV2 to TRBJ2-2, with D hard to call. CDR1 and CDR2 (germline): SNHLY, FYNNEI. V lost 2 bases and J lost 1, with 5 bases in between. The CDR3 runs to 14 residues. The CDR3 here is CASSENRNTGELFF. The CDR3 nucleotides read TGTGCCAGCAGTGAAAACAGGAACACCGGGGAGCTGTTTTTT.

In this sample, this clone turned up once. The chain joins TRBV3-1 (or the pseudogene TRBV3-2) to TRBJ1-2; TRBD1 matches at 7 bases. CDR3 length equals 13 residues. Germline-derived CDR1 and CDR2 are LGHDT and YNNKEL (reference sequence). Trimming at V came to 4 bases and at J to 6 bases, leaving 5 bases not matched to a gene. The CDR3 nucleotides are TGTGCCAGCAGCCGGGACAGAGGGGATGGCTACACCTTC. This translates into CASSRDRGDGYTF.

This clone has only one observation. J is TRBJ1-5 and V is TRBV7-8; 7 bases are a match to TRBD1. V shed 6 bases and J 1 base; nucleotides not matched to a gene: 3. There are 14 residues in the CDR3. Germline-derived CDR1 and CDR2 are SGHVS and FQNEAQ. The CDR3 DNA sequence: TGTGCCAGCAGAAGGGGGCTCAGCAATCAGCCCCAGCATTTT. It translates to CASRRGLSNQPQHF.

This clone was detected only once. The chain uses TRBV5-1 and TRBJ2-2; tentative D call: TRBD1 (6 bases). Germline loops: CDR1 SGHRS, CDR2 YFSETQ. The V end was cut by 4 bases, the J end by 4 bases, with 20 bases between. The CDR3 totals 17 residues. Written as DNA, the CDR3 is TGCGCCAGCAGCACCCCCGGGACACCCCTAAGCACCGGGGAGCTGTTTTTT. Protein product: CASSTPGTPLSTGELFF.

V and J are TRBV19 and TRBJ1-5, with D possibly TRBD1 on 6 matching bases. Trimming took off 5 bases at V and 5 bases at J, with 13 bases between the two ends. This CDR3 is 14 amino acids long. Germline values: CDR1 LNHDA, CDR2 SQIVND (reference sequence). For the CDR3, the DNA is TGTGCCAGTAGTGAGACAGGCGGTGATCAGCCCCAGCATTTT. This gives the protein CASSETGGDQPQHF.

This chain joins TRBV10-3 and TRBJ1-1; D perhaps matches TRBD1 (6 bases). The CDR3 runs to 17 residues. The V gene lost 5 bases and the J gene lost 5 bases, with 24 bases spanning the gap. Germline-derived CDR1 and CDR2 are ENHRY and SYGVKD. The CDR3 sequence: CAISFRRQALEETEAFF. The CDR3 DNA follows: TGTGCCATCAGTTTTCGACGACAGGCCCTTGAAGAGACTGAAGCTTTCTTT.

The rearrangement links TRBV4-1 to TRBJ1-5; 7 bases map to TRBD1. CDR3 length equals 16 residues. V was pared by 3 bases and J by 7 bases, with 12 bases of the junction left unmatched. Per the germline V gene, CDR1 is MGHRA and CDR2 is YSYEKL. The chain's CDR3 is CASSQEGGTGSQPQHF. The CDR3 coding sequence is TGCGCCAGCAGCCAGGAAGGGGGCACAGGGAGCCAGCCCCAGCATTTT.

Only one count was recorded for this clone. The CDR3 loop reads CASSSNTGELFF. CDR3 nucleotide sequence: TGTGCCAGCAGCTCAAACACCGGGGAGCTGTTTTTT. The rearrangement uses TRBV11-2 and TRBJ2-2; D not resolved. V was clipped by 4 bases and J by 2 bases, with 2 bases between them. The CDR3 totals 12 residues. The germline gives CDR1 SGHAT, CDR2 FQNNGV.

V usage is TRBV18 and J usage is TRBJ1-6; D perhaps matches TRBD1 (5 bases). V lost 3 bases to trimming and J lost 7 bases, with 13 bases between them. CDR3 length equals 15 residues. Germline loops: CDR1 KGHSH, CDR2 LQKENI. The CDR3 protein is CASSPGGNPNSPLHF. CDR3 DNA: TGTGCCAGCTCACCGGGGGGTAACCCCAATTCACCCCTCCACTTT.